Each of the 19 T cell receptor beta chains below was sequenced from the same sample in a study of cytomegalovirus exposure and HLA in healthy donors. PCR amplification relied on 60 Vbeta primers (plus 13 Jbeta primers). Using immunoSEQ multiplex PCR, the repertoire was profiled, and TCRdb retains in-frame clones only, with some absent. The sample has 35,000 to 40,000 clones, around 74% seen once. Specimen: PBMCs. All receptors derive from a young man in good health and CMV-seronegative.

The rearrangement links TRBV9 to TRBJ2-5; 8 bases match TRBD2. With V trimmed by 0 bases and J by 5 bases, 6 bases remained unmatched. This CDR3 contains 15 residues. In germline, CDR1 is SGDLS, CDR2 YYNGEE. As DNA, the CDR3 is TGTGCCAGCAGCGTAGACGGGGGGGCCGGTGAGACCCAGTACTTC. Translation: CASSVDGGAGETQYF.

The chain couples TRBV14 to TRBJ2-1, with D unresolved. Trimming left V 6 bases short and J 1 base short, with 7 bases between. The CDR3 is made up of 13 amino acids. Germline loops: CDR1 SGHDN, CDR2 FVKESK. The CDR3 protein is CASRETSYNEQFF. The CDR3 DNA sequence: TGTGCCAGCAGGGAGACGTCCTACAATGAGCAGTTCTTC.

The CDR3 protein is CASSLQRSNQPQHF. The CDR3 DNA follows: TGTGCCAGCAGTTTGCAACGGAGCAATCAGCCCCAGCATTTT. The V call is TRBV6-5, the J call TRBJ1-5; D uncertain. The CDR3 covers 14 residues. V was pared by 4 bases and J by 1 base, with 8 bases between. Germline values: CDR1 MNHEY, CDR2 SVGAGI.

This chain links TRBV9 with TRBJ2-3, with 9 bases lining up with TRBD2. This CDR3 is 14 amino acids long. Looked up from germline, CDR1 is SGDLS and CDR2 is YYNGEE. Trimming at V came to 8 bases and at J to 5 bases, leaving 9 bases not matched to a gene. CDR3 sequence: CASTRGGQGDTQYF. Written as DNA, the CDR3 is TGTGCCAGTACGCGGGGGGGGCAGGGAGATACGCAGTATTTT.

V is TRBV5-4 and J is TRBJ2-3; 12 positions agree with TRBD2. V was pared by 4 bases and J by 5 bases, with 14 bases of the junction left unmatched. This CDR3 has 18 residues. CDR1 and CDR2 (germline): SGHNT, YYREEE (reference sequence). The CDR3 sequence is CASSPGGASGRERDTQYF. CDR3 bases: TGTGCCAGCAGCCCTGGGGGTGCTAGCGGGAGGGAAAGAGATACGCAGTATTTT.

The chain combines TRBV29-1 with TRBJ2-1; D remains unclear. Trimming left V 0 bases short and J 6 bases short, with 12 bases between. Looked up from germline, CDR1 is SQVTM and CDR2 is ANQGSEA. This CDR3 contains 14 residues. The CDR3 loop is CSVEDTGHTNEQFF. In DNA, the CDR3 is TGCAGCGTTGAAGATACGGGTCACACCAATGAGCAGTTCTTC.

J is TRBJ1-2 and V is TRBV6-5; the match to TRBD1 covers 9 bases. The V and J ends lost 7 bases and 4 bases, in that order; junction bases with no gene match: 7. This CDR3 region has 14 residues. Germline loops: CDR1 MNHEY, CDR2 SVGAGI. The DNA for the CDR3 is TGTGCCAGCACAAAACTGGACAGGGGCTATGGCTACACCTTC. Translating gives CASTKLDRGYGYTF.

J is TRBJ2-5 and V is TRBV7-9; TRBD2 matches at 10 bases. Losses at the gene ends were 5 bases for V and 2 bases for J; bases not matched to a gene: 2. This CDR3 region has 14 residues. CDR1 and CDR2 from the germline V gene are SEHNR and FQNEAQ (reference sequence). The CDR3 sequence: CASSLTSGQETQYF. CDR3 coding DNA: TGTGCCAGCAGCCTGACTAGCGGGCAAGAGACCCAGTACTTC.

The chain employs TRBV30 and TRBJ1-1; D unclear. The CDR3 extends over 12 amino acids. CDR1 and CDR2 (germline): GTSNPN, SVGIG (reference sequence). The V end was cut by 4 bases, the J end by 4 bases, with 10 bases between. The DNA for the CDR3 is TGTGCCTGGACCACGGGATTCACTGAAGCTTTCTTT. This encodes CAWTTGFTEAFF.

The chain employs TRBV10-2 and TRBJ2-3; 9 positions match TRBD1. Per the germline V gene, CDR1 is WSHSY and CDR2 is SAAADI. CDR3 length equals 16 residues. V gave up 5 bases and J gave up 1 base; unmatched junction bases: 7. This CDR3 reads CASSPGTGSGTDTQYF. The CDR3 DNA is TGCGCCAGCAGTCCCGGGACAGGGTCTGGCACAGATACGCAGTATTTT.

This chain links TRBV28 with TRBJ1-1; D possibly corresponds to TRBD1 (5 bases). The CDR3 sequence is 11 residues long. Between the trimmed V and J ends, which lost 8 bases and 8 bases, there was a span of 12 bases. Per germline, CDR1 MDHEN and CDR2 SYDVKM. The CDR3 DNA reads as TGTGCCAGCGCATCGACAGCAGAAGCTTTCTTT. This translates into CASASTAEAFF.

The V and J genes are TRBV5-1 and TRBJ2-5, with unresolved D. The CDR3 runs to 13 residues. Deletions cut 4 bases from V and 1 base from J, with 8 bases between. From germline, CDR1 is SGHRS and CDR2 YFSETQ. Written as DNA, the CDR3 is TGCGCCAGCAGCATACGGAGCCAAGAGACCCAGTACTTC. Protein: CASSIRSQETQYF.

The CDR3 coding sequence is TGCGCCAGCAGGCCAATTAACCGGGACAGGGGCACCGGGGAGCTGTTTTTT. This codes for CASRPINRDRGTGELFF. The J gene is TRBJ2-2, the V gene TRBV4-1; 10 bases match TRBD1. CDR1 and CDR2 from the germline V gene are MGHRA and YSYEKL. V trimming: 6 bases; J trimming: 4 bases; junction bases outside the gene matches: 11. The CDR3 extends over 17 amino acids.

This rearrangement joins TRBV29-1 to TRBJ1-1, with D unresolved. From germline, CDR1 is SQVTM and CDR2 ANQGSEA. CDR3 length: 12 amino acids. Trimming pared 8 bases from V and 0 bases from J, leaving 10 bases between. This CDR3 reads CSSTYLNTEAFF. DNA for the CDR3: TGCAGCTCCACCTACTTGAACACTGAAGCTTTCTTT. Filled out from reference TRBV29-1 and TRBJ1-1, the complete variable domain reads SAVISQKPSRDICQRGTSLTIQCQVDSQVTMMFWYRQQPGQSLTLIATANQGSEATYESGFVIDKFPISRPNLTFSTLTVSNMSPEDSSIYLCSSTYLNTEAFFGQGTRLTVV.

The chain is built from TRBV6-1 and TRBJ2-3, with D possibly matching TRBD1 (6 bases). Trimming stripped 6 bases from V and 4 bases from J, with 11 bases between. The CDR3 contains 13 residues. CDR1 is MNHNS, CDR2 SASEGT, per germline. The chain's CDR3 is CASSQGLPDTQYF. For the CDR3, the DNA is TGTGCCAGCAGCCAGGGGCTGCCAGATACGCAGTATTTT.

The rearrangement links TRBV4-1 to TRBJ2-5, with 7 nucleotides matching TRBD2. Per germline, CDR1 MGHRA and CDR2 YSYEKL. The CDR3 spans 17 residues. V lost 4 bases and J lost 3; bases outside the gene matches: 14. As DNA, the CDR3 is TGCGCCAGCAGCCTGGGAGGGGTCCCTGGGTTCGAAGAGACCCAGTACTTC. Translation gives CASSLGGVPGFEETQYF.

This chain connects TRBV27 to TRBJ1-5; 7 bases align to TRBD1. The length of the CDR3 is 16 residues. Unmatched junction bases numbered 15, after V lost 5 bases and J lost 8 bases. In germline, CDR1 is MNHEY, CDR2 SMNVEV (reference sequence). CDR3 sequence reads: CASSPVQDRVREPQHF. CDR3 DNA: TGTGCCAGCAGTCCCGTACAAGACAGGGTTCGGGAGCCCCAGCATTTT.

The chain couples TRBV6-5 to TRBJ1-2; TRBD1 matches at 8 bases. This CDR3 spans 15 amino acids. Germline V gene data show CDR1 as MNHEY and CDR2 as SVGAGI. Unmatched junction bases numbered 7, after V lost 7 bases and J lost 0 bases. The CDR3 bases are TGTGCCAGCACCAGGGGGACAGGCGCTAACTATGGCTACACCTTC. Its translation: CASTRGTGANYGYTF.

J is TRBJ2-5 and V is TRBV6-5, with 7 bases aligning to TRBD1. The germline CDR1 and CDR2 sequences are MNHEY and SVGAGI. The CDR3 consists of 14 residues. V trimming: 6 bases; J trimming: 1 base; junction bases outside the gene matches: 5. The DNA for the CDR3 is TGTGCCAGCAGCGTCGGGACAGTCCAAGAGACCCAGTACTTC. Its protein is CASSVGTVQETQYF.